This section outlines one T cell receptor (beta chain) sequence together with its context. The V gene lost 4 bases and the J gene lost 3 bases, with 4 bases spanning the gap. The CDR3 covers 11 residues. Looked up from germline, CDR1 is MNHNY and CDR2 is SVGAGI (reference sequence). Treatment described: oral pan-JAK inhibitor, 5-10 mg twice daily. The data originate from a study of CD8+ T cells in alopecia areata. RNA, once extracted, was reverse transcribed into cDNA for use as the sequencing template. Using immunoSEQ multiplex PCR, the repertoire was profiled, and TCRdb retains in-frame clones only, with some absent. The table includes approximately 210,000 clones, around 43% detected once.

The sample was CD4+ T cells sorted from blood, taken between weeks 36 and 40, from a patient treated with tofacitinib. This chain joins TRBV6-6 and TRBJ2-7; D not certain. The origin of this receptor is a human donor with alopecia areata. The CDR3 coding sequence is TGTGCCAGCAGTTCTTTCTACGAGCAGTACTTC. Translated, it gives CASSSFYEQYF.